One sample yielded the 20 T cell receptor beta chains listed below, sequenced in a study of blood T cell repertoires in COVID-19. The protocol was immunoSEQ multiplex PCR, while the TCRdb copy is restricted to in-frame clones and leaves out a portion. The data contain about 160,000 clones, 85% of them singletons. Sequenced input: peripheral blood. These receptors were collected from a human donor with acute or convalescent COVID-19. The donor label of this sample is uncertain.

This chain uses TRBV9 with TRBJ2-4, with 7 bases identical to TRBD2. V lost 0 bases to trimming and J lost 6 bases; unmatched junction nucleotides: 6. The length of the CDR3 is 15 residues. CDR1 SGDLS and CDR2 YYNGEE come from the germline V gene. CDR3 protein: CASSVETSSGNIQYF. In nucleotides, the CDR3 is TGTGCCAGCAGCGTAGAGACTAGCAGTGGAAACATTCAGTACTTC.

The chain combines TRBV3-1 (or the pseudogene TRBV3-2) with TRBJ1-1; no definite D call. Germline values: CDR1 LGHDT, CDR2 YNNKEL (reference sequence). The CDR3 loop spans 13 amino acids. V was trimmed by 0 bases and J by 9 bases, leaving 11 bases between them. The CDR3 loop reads CASSQDLQVQAFF. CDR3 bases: TGTGCCAGCAGCCAAGATCTCCAGGTACAAGCTTTCTTT.

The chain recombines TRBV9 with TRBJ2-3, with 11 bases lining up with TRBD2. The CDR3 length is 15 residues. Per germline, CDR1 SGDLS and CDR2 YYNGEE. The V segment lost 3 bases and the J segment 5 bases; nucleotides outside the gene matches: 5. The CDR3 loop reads CASSALTSGVDTQYF. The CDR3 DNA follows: TGTGCCAGCAGCGCCTTGACTAGCGGGGTAGATACGCAGTATTTT.

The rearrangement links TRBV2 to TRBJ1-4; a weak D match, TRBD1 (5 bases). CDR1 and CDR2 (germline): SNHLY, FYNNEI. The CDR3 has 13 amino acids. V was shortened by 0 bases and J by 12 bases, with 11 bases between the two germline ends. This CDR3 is CASSEARGLELFF. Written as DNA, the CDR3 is TGTGCCAGCAGTGAAGCGAGGGGACTCGAACTGTTTTTT. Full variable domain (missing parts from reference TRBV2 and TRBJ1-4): EPEVTQTPSHQVTQMGQEVILRCVPISNHLYFYWYRQILGQKVEFLVSFYNNEISEKSEIFDDQFSVERPDGSNFTLKIRSTKLEDSAMYFCASSEARGLELFFGSGTQLSVL.

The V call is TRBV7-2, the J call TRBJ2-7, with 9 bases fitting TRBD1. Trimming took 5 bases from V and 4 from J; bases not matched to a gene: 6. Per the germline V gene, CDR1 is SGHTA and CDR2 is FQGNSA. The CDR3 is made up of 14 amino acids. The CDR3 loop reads CASSTDRGSYEQYF. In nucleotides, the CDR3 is TGTGCCAGCAGCACGGACAGGGGTTCGTACGAGCAGTACTTC. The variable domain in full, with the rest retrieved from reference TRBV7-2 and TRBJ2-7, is GAGVSQSPSNKVTEKGKDVELRCDPISGHTALYWYRQSLGQGLEFLIYFQGNSAPDKSGLPSDRFSAERTGGSVSTLTIQRTQQEDSAVYLCASSTDRGSYEQYFGPGTRLTVT.

The CDR3 DNA reads TGCGCCAGCAGCTTCGGGGCAGGGGTGGATGGCTACACCTTC. This codes for CASSFGAGVDGYTF. V is TRBV5-1 and J is TRBJ1-2, with a possible D match to TRBD1 (6 bases). Germline loops: CDR1 SGHRS, CDR2 YFSETQ. The CDR3 spans 14 residues. Trimming removed 2 bases at V and 6 bases at J, with 14 bases between.

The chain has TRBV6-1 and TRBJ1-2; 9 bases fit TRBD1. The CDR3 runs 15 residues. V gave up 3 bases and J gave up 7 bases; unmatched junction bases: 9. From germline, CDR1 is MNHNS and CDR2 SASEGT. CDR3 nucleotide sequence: TGTGCCAGCAGTGAGGGACAGGGTAGGCCCATTGGCTACACCTTC. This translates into CASSEGQGRPIGYTF.

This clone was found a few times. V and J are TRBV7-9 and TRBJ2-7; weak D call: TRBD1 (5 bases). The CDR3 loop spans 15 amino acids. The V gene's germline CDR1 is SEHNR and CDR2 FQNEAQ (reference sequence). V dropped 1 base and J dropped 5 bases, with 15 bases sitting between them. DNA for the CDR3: TGTGCCAGCAGCTTAGAGATAAGTCAGGGAAACGAGCAGTACTTC. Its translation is CASSLEISQGNEQYF.

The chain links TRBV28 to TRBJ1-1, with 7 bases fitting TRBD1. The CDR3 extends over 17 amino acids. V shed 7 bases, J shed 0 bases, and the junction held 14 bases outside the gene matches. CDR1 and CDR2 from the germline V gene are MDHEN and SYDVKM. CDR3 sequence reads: CASIFSGRGRLNTEAFF. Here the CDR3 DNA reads TGTGCCAGCATTTTCTCCGGTAGGGGGCGGTTGAACACTGAAGCTTTCTTT.

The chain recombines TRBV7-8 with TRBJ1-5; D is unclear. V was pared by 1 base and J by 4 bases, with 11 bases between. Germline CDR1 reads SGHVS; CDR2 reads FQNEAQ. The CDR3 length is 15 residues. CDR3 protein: CASSLVGGKNQPQHF. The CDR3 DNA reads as TGTGCCAGCAGCTTAGTGGGCGGGAAGAATCAGCCCCAGCATTTT.

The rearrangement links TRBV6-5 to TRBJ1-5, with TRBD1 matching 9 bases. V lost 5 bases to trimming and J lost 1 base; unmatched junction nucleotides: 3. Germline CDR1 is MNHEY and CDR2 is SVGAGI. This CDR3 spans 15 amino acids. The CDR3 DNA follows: TGTGCCAGCAGTCTCGGACAGGGGAGCAATCAGCCCCAGCATTTT. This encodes CASSLGQGSNQPQHF.

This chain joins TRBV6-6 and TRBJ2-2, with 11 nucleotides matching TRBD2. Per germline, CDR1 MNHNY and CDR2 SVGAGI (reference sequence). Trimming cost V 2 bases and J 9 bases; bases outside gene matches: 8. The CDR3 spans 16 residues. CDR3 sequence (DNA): TGTGCCAGCAGTTACCCGGGACTAGCGGAGAACAGGGAGCTGTTTTTT. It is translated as CASSYPGLAENRELFF.

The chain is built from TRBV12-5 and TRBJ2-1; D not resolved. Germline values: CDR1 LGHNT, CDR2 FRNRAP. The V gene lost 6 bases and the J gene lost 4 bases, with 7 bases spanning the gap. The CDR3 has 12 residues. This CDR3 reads CASGISYNEQFF. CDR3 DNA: TGTGCTAGTGGGATCAGTTACAATGAGCAGTTCTTC. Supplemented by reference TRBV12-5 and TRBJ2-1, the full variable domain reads DARVTQTPRHKVTEMGQEVTMRCQPILGHNTVFWYRQTMMQGLELLAYFRNRAPLDDSGMPKDRFSAEMPDATLATLKIQPSEPRDSAVYFCASGISYNEQFFGPGTRLTVL.

CDR3 DNA: TGCGCCAGCAGCTTCTCCGGACAGGGGAGTCCTGAAGCTTTCTTT. This encodes CASSFSGQGSPEAFF. The chain has TRBV5-1 and TRBJ1-1, with 9 bases identical to TRBD1. Germline V gene data show CDR1 as SGHRS and CDR2 as YFSETQ. V dropped 2 bases and J dropped 6; count of bases not matched to a gene: 8. The CDR3 length is 15 residues.

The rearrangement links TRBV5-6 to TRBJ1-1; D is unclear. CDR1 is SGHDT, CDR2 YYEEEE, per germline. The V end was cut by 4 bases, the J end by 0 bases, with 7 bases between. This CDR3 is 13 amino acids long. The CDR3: CASSTTMNTEAFF. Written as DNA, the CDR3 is TGTGCCAGCAGCACCACTATGAACACTGAAGCTTTCTTT.

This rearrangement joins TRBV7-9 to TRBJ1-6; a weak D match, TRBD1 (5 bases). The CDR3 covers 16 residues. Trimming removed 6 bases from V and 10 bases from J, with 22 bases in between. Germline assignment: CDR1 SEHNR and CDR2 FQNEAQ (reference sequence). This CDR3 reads CASSLRGPIFGSPLHF. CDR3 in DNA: TGTGCCAGCAGTTTGCGGGGACCCATCTTCGGATCACCCCTCCACTTT. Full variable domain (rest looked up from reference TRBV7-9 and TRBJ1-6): DTGVSQNPRHKITKRGQNVTFRCDPISEHNRLYWYRQTLGQGPEFLTYFQNEAQLEKSRLLSDRFSAERPKGSFSTLEIQRTEQGDSAMYLCASSLRGPIFGSPLHFGNGTRLTVT.

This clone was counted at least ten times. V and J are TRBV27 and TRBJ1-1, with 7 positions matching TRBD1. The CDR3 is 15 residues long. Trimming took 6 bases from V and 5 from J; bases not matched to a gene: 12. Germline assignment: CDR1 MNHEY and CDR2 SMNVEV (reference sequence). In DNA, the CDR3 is TGTGCCAGCAGCTTAAAAAGGGGGCTTAGGACTGAAGCTTTCTTT. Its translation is CASSLKRGLRTEAFF.

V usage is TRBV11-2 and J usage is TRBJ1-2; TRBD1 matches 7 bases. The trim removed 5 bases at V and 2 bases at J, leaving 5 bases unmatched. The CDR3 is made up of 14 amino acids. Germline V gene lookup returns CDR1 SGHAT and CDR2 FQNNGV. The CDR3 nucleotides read TGTGCCAGCAGCCCTGGGACAGTGAACTATGGCTACACCTTC. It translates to CASSPGTVNYGYTF.

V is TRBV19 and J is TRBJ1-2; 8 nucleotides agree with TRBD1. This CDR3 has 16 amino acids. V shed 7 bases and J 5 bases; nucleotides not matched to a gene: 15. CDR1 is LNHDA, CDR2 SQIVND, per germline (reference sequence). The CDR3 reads CASNPGGAGGLYGYTF. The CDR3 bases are TGTGCCAGTAATCCTGGGGGGGCAGGGGGCCTGTATGGCTACACCTTC.

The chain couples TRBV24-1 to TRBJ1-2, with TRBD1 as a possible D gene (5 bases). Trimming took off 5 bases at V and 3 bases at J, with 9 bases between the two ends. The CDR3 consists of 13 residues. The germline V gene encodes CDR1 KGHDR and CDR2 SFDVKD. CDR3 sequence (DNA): TGTGCCACCAGTGTACGGGGGGACTATGGCTACACCTTC. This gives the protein CATSVRGDYGYTF.